These 28 T cell receptor beta chains came from one sample sequenced in a study of beta chain features in type 1 diabetes. No antigen has been assigned to these receptors. TCRB transcripts that were expressed got sequenced, as all of the isolated RNA had been reverse transcribed. Using immunoSEQ multiplex PCR, the repertoire was profiled, and TCRdb retains in-frame clones only, with some absent. Of around 690,000 clones in the sample, around 12% were seen once. Findings of the study overall: Across all four CD4+ subsets, people with type 1 diabetes showed modestly shorter TCRB CDR3s.

Sample: naive CD4+ T cells from blood. Every receptor here comes from a man aged 30-40 years with type 1 diabetes.

The V and J genes are TRBV7-2 and TRBJ2-5; the D is unclear. Trimming stripped 5 bases from V and 5 bases from J, with 9 bases between. Germline V gene data show CDR1 as SGHTA and CDR2 as FQGNSA. The CDR3 is made up of 12 amino acids. The CDR3 nucleotides read TGTGCCAGCAGCGCCACCTCCGAGACCCAGTACTTC. It yields the protein CASSATSETQYF.

The rearrangement uses TRBV29-1 and TRBJ1-2; no clear D. The V gene's germline CDR1 is SQVTM and CDR2 ANQGSEA. The CDR3 runs 14 residues. The V and J ends lost 5 bases and 3 bases respectively, with 16 bases between them. In DNA, the CDR3 is TGCAGCGTTCCGGCAGGAGGGCGTCACTATGGCTACACCTTC. Protein: CSVPAGGRHYGYTF.

This clone was observed a few times. The chain has TRBV20-1 and TRBJ1-1; D remains ambiguous. Germline assignment: CDR1 DFQATT and CDR2 SNEGSKA (reference sequence). V was shortened by 5 bases and J by 9 bases, with 10 bases between the two germline ends. The CDR3 totals 10 residues. The CDR3: CSAWVGKAFF. CDR3 DNA: TGCAGTGCTTGGGTAGGGAAAGCTTTCTTT.

This clone was counted between two and nine times. The CDR3, as DNA: TGTGCCACCCTTAAGAGCGCTGGAAACACCATATATTTT. It is translated as CATLKSAGNTIYF. The gene calls are TRBV6-5 and TRBJ1-3, with D unclear. Germline loops: CDR1 MNHEY, CDR2 SVGAGI. The CDR3 runs 13 residues. Trimming left V 10 bases short and J 2 bases short, with 12 bases between.

The J gene is TRBJ2-7, the V gene TRBV7-2; D possibly corresponds to TRBD1 (5 bases). V was trimmed by 2 bases and J by 4 bases, leaving 12 bases between them. CDR3 size: 14 residues. From germline, CDR1 is SGHTA and CDR2 FQGNSA. CDR3 protein: CASSLLTGTYEQYF. The CDR3, as DNA: TGTGCCAGCAGCTTATTAACAGGAACATACGAGCAGTACTTC.

The rearrangement links TRBV11-3 to TRBJ2-1; TRBD1 or TRBD2 may be the D gene (6 bases each). Germline V gene sequence: CDR1 SGHNT, CDR2 YENEEA. The V gene lost 5 bases and the J gene lost 6 bases, with 23 bases spanning the gap. This CDR3 region has 17 residues. CDR3 residues: CASSPLSGRGPRNEQFF. As DNA, the CDR3 is TGTGCCAGCAGCCCCCTTAGCGGTCGGGGGCCCCGCAATGAGCAGTTCTTC.

The chain is built from TRBV29-1 and TRBJ2-3; the D gene is possibly TRBD1 (6 bases). Trimming stripped 0 bases from V and 2 bases from J, with 12 bases between. Germline lookup yields CDR1 SQVTM and CDR2 ANQGSEA. The CDR3 loop spans 15 amino acids. CDR3 sequence reads: CSVEDAGVDTDTQYF. CDR3 bases: TGCAGCGTTGAAGATGCAGGGGTAGACACAGATACGCAGTATTTT.

CDR3 in DNA: TGCGCCAGCAGCTCGAACGCGGCGGACGGAAAACTGTTTTTT. This codes for CASSSNAADGKLFF. The chain recombines TRBV5-1 with TRBJ1-4; D gene uncertain. Trimming left V 3 bases short and J 10 bases short, with 16 bases between. The CDR3 runs to 14 residues. Germline assignment: CDR1 SGHRS and CDR2 YFSETQ.

This clone was observed a few times. The chain combines TRBV19 with TRBJ2-7; TRBD1 aligns across 7 bases. CDR1 LNHDA and CDR2 SQIVND come from the germline V gene (reference sequence). The CDR3 has 14 residues. The ends lost 4 bases at V and 1 base at J; junction bases unmatched: 4. The CDR3 nucleotides read TGTGCCAGTAGTAACAGACAGGGTTCCTACGAGCAGTACTTC. Its translation is CASSNRQGSYEQYF. The full variable domain, with the rest looked up from reference TRBV19 and TRBJ2-7, is DGGITQSPKYLFRKEGQNVTLSCEQNLNHDAMYWYRQDPGQGLRLIYYSQIVNDFQKGDIAEGYSVSREKKESFPLTVTSAQKNPTAFYLCASSNRQGSYEQYFGPGTRLTVT.

This clone has more than one count but fewer than ten. At the DNA level, this CDR3 is encoded by other sequences in the same sample as well. The rearrangement joins TRBV4-2 to TRBJ2-2; D remains ambiguous. The ends were cut back, 1 base at V and 8 bases at J, with 11 bases in the middle. The CDR3 contains 14 residues. CDR1 is LGHNA, CDR2 YNFKEQ, per germline. The CDR3 reads CASSQVMGIGELFF. In DNA, the CDR3 is TGTGCCAGCAGCCAAGTCATGGGCATAGGGGAGCTGTTTTTT.

This clone was detected only a few times. This rearrangement joins TRBV11-2 to TRBJ2-2; 7 positions agree with TRBD1. Losses at the gene ends were 5 bases for V and 6 bases for J; bases not matched to a gene: 15. This CDR3 is built from 17 residues. Germline V gives CDR1 SGHAT, CDR2 FQNNGV. CDR3 DNA: TGTGCCAGCAGCCCGAGACAGGGTTCTTACGTCCCCGGGGAGCTGTTTTTT. It translates to CASSPRQGSYVPGELFF. Drawing the rest from reference TRBV11-2 and TRBJ2-2, the complete variable domain is EAGVAQSPRYKIIEKRQSVAFWCNPISGHATLYWYQQILGQGPKLLIQFQNNGVVDDSQLPKDRFSAERLKGVDSTLKIQPAKLEDSAVYLCASSPRQGSYVPGELFFGEGSRLTVL.

The chain carries TRBV7-8 and TRBJ2-1; the match to TRBD2 covers 8 bases. Trimming cost V 4 bases and J 5 bases; bases outside gene matches: 7. The CDR3 has 15 residues. Germline CDR1 and CDR2: SGHVS and FQNEAQ. Written as DNA, the CDR3 is TGTGCCAGCAGCTCCCGGGTAGCGGGGCACAATGAGCAGTTCTTC. Residues: CASSSRVAGHNEQFF. Full variable domain (remainder filled in from reference TRBV7-8 and TRBJ2-1): GAGVSQSPRYKVAKRGQDVALRCDPISGHVSLFWYQQALGQGPEFLTYFQNEAQLDKSGLPSDRFFAERPEGSVSTLKIQRTQQEDSAVYLCASSSRVAGHNEQFFGPGTRLTVL.

This chain links TRBV5-1 with TRBJ2-1; tentative D call: TRBD2 (6 bases). Deletions cut 3 bases from V and 9 bases from J, with 13 bases between. Germline V gene data show CDR1 as SGHRS and CDR2 as YFSETQ. The CDR3 loop spans 13 amino acids. CDR3: CASSWEDGGEQFF. The CDR3 DNA reads TGCGCCAGCAGCTGGGAGGATGGGGGTGAGCAGTTCTTC.

This clone appeared a few times. The chain carries TRBV6-1 and TRBJ1-5; D is perhaps TRBD1 (6 bases). The germline V and J ends were trimmed by 8 bases and 7 bases, with 18 bases remaining between them. Germline V gives CDR1 MNHNS, CDR2 SASEGT. This CDR3 spans 14 amino acids. The CDR3 bases are TGTGCCAGCGGGACGGGTGGGGGGCGGCAGCCCCAGCATTTT. This sequence encodes CASGTGGGRQPQHF.

This clone was observed a handful of times. CDR3 amino acids: CASSEVGSSPLHF. The CDR3 DNA is TGTGCCAGCAGTGAAGTCGGCAGTTCACCCCTCCACTTT. This chain joins TRBV2 and TRBJ1-6, with no clear D. From germline, CDR1 is SNHLY and CDR2 FYNNEI. V gave up 1 base and J gave up 9 bases, with 7 bases separating them. This CDR3 is 13 amino acids long.

The chain carries TRBV6-6 and TRBJ1-2; no definite D call. The CDR3 runs to 13 residues. Germline values: CDR1 MNHNY, CDR2 SVGAGI (reference sequence). Trimming removed 6 bases from V and 6 bases from J, with 14 bases in between. In DNA form, the CDR3 reads TGTGCCAGCAGCCTCGACGGACCCAATGGCTACACCTTC. Residues: CASSLDGPNGYTF.

J is TRBJ2-3 and V is TRBV10-3; D unclear. Deletions cut 4 bases from V and 2 bases from J, with 7 bases between. The CDR3 has 13 amino acids. The germline gives CDR1 ENHRY, CDR2 SYGVKD. The CDR3 loop reads CAISGSTTDTQYF. DNA of the CDR3: TGTGCCATCAGTGGAAGCACCACAGATACGCAGTATTTT.

This clone was counted a few times. The V and J genes are TRBV5-1 and TRBJ2-1, with D unclear. The CDR3 is 12 amino acids. Trimming took 6 bases from V and 4 from J, leaving 8 bases between them. The germline V gene has CDR1 SGHRS and CDR2 YFSETQ. CDR3: CASTLEYNEQFF. CDR3 nucleotide sequence: TGCGCCAGCACCCTCGAGTACAATGAGCAGTTCTTC.

This clone has only a few counts. This chain uses TRBV5-1 with TRBJ1-1; D is unclear. This CDR3 contains 11 residues. Germline V gene sequence: CDR1 SGHRS, CDR2 YFSETQ. V was cut by 6 bases and J by 3 bases, with 6 bases left in between. The CDR3 spells CASTLDTEAFF. DNA for the CDR3: TGCGCCAGCACTTTAGACACTGAAGCTTTCTTT.

The V gene is TRBV18, the J gene TRBJ2-7; either TRBD1 or TRBD2 may supply D (5 bases each). The germline V and J ends were trimmed by 2 bases and 2 bases, with 10 bases remaining between them. This CDR3 is 14 amino acids long. The V gene's germline CDR1 is KGHSH and CDR2 LQKENI. This chain's CDR3 is CASSPGDGPYEQYF. Written as DNA, the CDR3 is TGTGCCAGCTCACCAGGGGACGGCCCCTACGAGCAGTACTTC.

This clone was observed at least ten times. The chain recombines TRBV4-2 with TRBJ1-2, with 7 positions matching TRBD1. The CDR3 is 14 amino acids. Germline V lookup: CDR1 LGHNA, CDR2 YNFKEQ. Trimming cost V 6 bases and J 4 bases; bases outside gene matches: 8. CDR3 region: CASRPRDSSYGYTF. CDR3 nucleotides: TGTGCCAGCAGGCCTCGGGACAGTTCCTATGGCTACACCTTC.

The gene calls are TRBV6-5 and TRBJ2-5, with 11 bases lining up with TRBD1. Germline assignment: CDR1 MNHEY and CDR2 SVGAGI. This CDR3 comprises 14 residues. V trimming: 5 bases; J trimming: 4 bases; junction bases outside the gene matches: 3. CDR3 amino acids: CASSQGTGGETQYF. The CDR3 nucleotides read TGTGCCAGCAGTCAGGGGACAGGGGGAGAGACCCAGTACTTC.

The gene calls are TRBV11-2 and TRBJ2-5, with a possible D match to TRBD2 (5 bases). The CDR3 contains 17 residues. Germline-derived CDR1 and CDR2 are SGHAT and FQNNGV. The ends were cut back, 0 bases at V and 4 bases at J, with 18 bases in the middle. The CDR3 loop reads CASSLERRAGLGETQYF. The DNA for the CDR3 is TGTGCCAGCAGCTTAGAGCGGCGGGCAGGTTTGGGAGAGACCCAGTACTTC.

This clone was detected only a few times. The V call is TRBV30, the J call TRBJ2-7; D ambiguous. The CDR3 has 13 amino acids. In germline, CDR1 is GTSNPN, CDR2 SVGIG (reference sequence). The V end was cut by 4 bases, the J end by 5 bases, with 15 bases between. The CDR3 protein is CAWTRALINEQYF. The CDR3 DNA sequence: TGTGCCTGGACAAGGGCGCTGATAAACGAGCAGTACTTC.

This clone was seen a handful of times. This chain joins TRBV11-2 and TRBJ1-2; D unclear. The V gene's germline CDR1 is SGHAT and CDR2 FQNNGV. V lost 1 base and J lost 0, with 6 bases in between. This CDR3 is built from 14 residues. The DNA for the CDR3 is TGTGCCAGCAGCTTAGGTAGAGCTAACTATGGCTACACCTTC. Amino acids: CASSLGRANYGYTF.

This clone was recorded a few times. The V gene is TRBV7-2, the J gene TRBJ2-1; D may be TRBD1 or TRBD2 (5 bases each). The V gene's germline CDR1 is SGHTA and CDR2 FQGNSA. The ends were cut back, 6 bases at V and 0 bases at J, with 12 bases in the middle. The CDR3 is 15 residues long. The CDR3 is CASSPGARSYNEQFF. The CDR3 bases are TGTGCCAGCAGTCCCGGGGCCCGCTCCTACAATGAGCAGTTCTTC.

CDR3 residues: CASSLWETGAKNIQYF. In DNA form, the CDR3 reads TGTGCCAGCAGTTTATGGGAGACAGGGGCCAAAAACATTCAGTACTTC. The V call is TRBV28, the J call TRBJ2-4, with 7 nucleotides matching TRBD1. J was trimmed by 1 base and V by 0 bases; bases with no gene match: 3. CDR1 and CDR2 (germline): MDHEN, SYDVKM. This CDR3 contains 16 residues.

The sample holds a few counts of this clone. Distinct nucleotide sequences in the sample also encode this CDR3. The chain couples TRBV5-1 to TRBJ2-3; no definite D call. The CDR3 has 13 residues. CDR1 SGHRS and CDR2 YFSETQ come from the germline V gene. Trimming stripped 1 base from V and 0 bases from J, with 3 bases between. In DNA, the CDR3 is TGCGCCAGCAGCTTGTCTAGCACAGATACGCAGTATTTT. The encoded protein is CASSLSSTDTQYF.